This paragraph covers one TCR beta chain sequence. In the original analysis: Estimation of nucleated cell counts relied on the amplification of reference gene primers. Assay used: immunoSEQ multiplex PCR; TCRdb lists only in-frame clones, some missing. V and J calls and clone size are as listed in that table; D and trimming were resolved from the DNA. The profile shows around 200,000 clones, roughly four fifths of them singletons. This entry belongs to a study of blood T cell repertoires in COVID-19. As for the study in general: Nucleic acid was either cDNA or gDNA, and it came from T cells, B-cell-depleted T cells, or PBMCs.

V was clipped by 0 bases and J by 4 bases, with 7 bases between them. This CDR3 region has 14 residues. Germline CDR1 and CDR2: SEHNR and FQNEAQ (reference sequence). This chain links TRBV7-9 with TRBJ1-3; the D gene is possibly TRBD1 (5 bases). This TCR was sampled from a woman aged 40 to 50 with acute or convalescent COVID-19. Sequencing was carried out using peripheral blood. CDR3 DNA: TGTGCCAGCAGCTTAGCAGGGGTCGGAAACACCATATATTTT. Its translation: CASSLAGVGNTIYF.